The 31 T cell receptor beta chains in this list originate from one sample, sequenced in a study of shared clonotypes between healthy human individuals. Terminally differentiated effector memory CD45RA+ cells were excluded by CCR7 positive selection of CD45RO-negative cells. The data were produced by immunoSEQ multiplex PCR, yet TCRdb's version contains in-frame clones alone and is incomplete. This sample has more than 2 million clones, with just under 95% found just once. Sequencing was performed on naive CD8+ T cells sorted from blood. These TCRs come from a man between 18 and 29 years old in good health.

V gene TRBV6-6 combines with J gene TRBJ1-1; 9 bases fit TRBD1. The germline gives CDR1 MNHNY, CDR2 SVGAGI (reference sequence). The CDR3 covers 16 residues. V was pared by 2 bases and J by 1 base, with 5 bases of the junction left unmatched. Written as DNA, the CDR3 is TGTGCCAGCAGTTACCCCTCGACAGGGGGGAACACTGAAGCTTTCTTT. This translates into CASSYPSTGGNTEAFF.

This chain connects TRBV11-2 to TRBJ2-3, with TRBD1 identical over 10 bases. Germline V gene sequence: CDR1 SGHAT, CDR2 FQNNGV. The V gene end was trimmed by 4 bases and the J gene end by 2 bases; junction bases not matched to a gene: 12. CDR3 length: 18 residues. CDR3 sequence reads: CASSSNDPGQGPTDTQYF. The CDR3, as DNA: TGTGCCAGCAGCTCCAATGACCCGGGACAGGGGCCCACAGATACGCAGTATTTT.

Here the CDR3 reads CASSPGTGSTEAFF. CDR3 DNA sequence: TGCGCCAGCAGCCCCGGGACAGGGAGCACTGAAGCTTTCTTT. The J gene is TRBJ1-1, the V gene TRBV4-3; 9 bases fit TRBD1. V gave up 4 bases and J gave up 4 bases; unmatched junction bases: 4. The length of the CDR3 is 14 residues. Germline V gene data show CDR1 as LGHNA and CDR2 as YSLEER.

The chain links TRBV30 to TRBJ1-2; D is uncertain. Trimming removed 1 base at V and 3 bases at J, with 9 bases between. The germline V gene encodes CDR1 GTSNPN and CDR2 SVGIG (reference sequence). The CDR3 extends over 13 amino acids. This chain's CDR3 is CAWSDDGYYGYTF. Here the CDR3 DNA reads TGTGCCTGGAGTGATGACGGGTACTATGGCTACACCTTC.

As regards this clone: This same CDR3 is encoded by further DNA sequences in the sample. V gene TRBV4-1 combines with J gene TRBJ2-7; D may match TRBD1 or TRBD2 (6 bases each). CDR1 and CDR2 (germline): MGHRA, YSYEKL. The CDR3 spans 15 residues. The V and J ends lost 1 base and 3 bases respectively, with 13 bases between them. CDR3 nucleotide sequence: TGCGCCAGCAGCCAAGGCGTGGGGGGCTACTACGAGCAGTACTTC. Protein sequence: CASSQGVGGYYEQYF.

The chain is built from TRBV6-5 and TRBJ2-4, with 15 bases fitting TRBD2. V lost 5 bases, J lost 8 bases, and 4 bases stayed unmatched. Germline CDR1 reads MNHEY; CDR2 reads SVGAGI. This CDR3 has 15 amino acids. CDR3 residues: CASSGLAGGPDIQYF. Written as DNA, the CDR3 is TGTGCCAGCAGTGGACTAGCGGGGGGGCCGGACATTCAGTACTTC.

This chain connects TRBV25-1 to TRBJ2-3, with 8 bases fitting TRBD1. The CDR3 length is 15 residues. J was trimmed by 4 bases and V by 5 bases; bases with no gene match: 8. Germline assignment: CDR1 MGHDK and CDR2 SYGVNS. CDR3 sequence (DNA): TGTGCCAGCAGTTCACTGACAGGGGTCGCAGATACGCAGTATTTT. It translates to CASSSLTGVADTQYF. Full variable domain (remainder filled in from reference TRBV25-1 and TRBJ2-3): EADIYQTPRYLVIGTGKKITLECSQTMGHDKMYWYQQDPGMELHLIHYSYGVNSTEKGDLSSESTVSRIRTEHFPLTLESARPSHTSQYLCASSSLTGVADTQYFGPGTRLTVL.

V and J are TRBV7-9 and TRBJ2-2, with D perhaps matching TRBD1 or TRBD2 (5 bases each). Germline CDR1 and CDR2: SEHNR and FQNEAQ (reference sequence). The CDR3 runs to 15 residues. V dropped 3 bases and J dropped 4 bases, with 12 bases sitting between them. CDR3 DNA sequence: TGTGCCAGCAGCTTTGGGGGAATTGCCACCGGGGAGCTGTTTTTT. This gives the protein CASSFGGIATGELFF.

Remarks on this clone: The same CDR3 also results from other DNA sequences found in this sample. The chain links TRBV4-3 to TRBJ2-7; 9 positions match TRBD2. Germline values: CDR1 LGHNA, CDR2 YSLEER. V shed 4 bases, J shed 6 bases, and the junction held 4 bases outside the gene matches. The CDR3 loop spans 13 amino acids. CDR3 coding DNA: TGCGCCAGCAGCCCGGGACTAGCAGGCGAGCAGTACTTC. Its translation: CASSPGLAGEQYF.

The chain uses TRBV27 and TRBJ2-7; 7 positions match TRBD1. Germline CDR1 reads MNHEY; CDR2 reads SMNVEV (reference sequence). This CDR3 is 16 amino acids long. The J segment lost 4 bases and the V segment lost 6 bases, leaving 15 bases of the junction unmatched. The CDR3 DNA follows: TGTGCCAGCAGCCCATCTACAGGGGCCGTAATTTACGAGCAGTACTTC. It specifies CASSPSTGAVIYEQYF.

The chain recombines TRBV11-2 with TRBJ1-4; TRBD1 agrees at 7 bases. The CDR3 spans 17 residues. V was clipped by 5 bases and J by 0 bases; unmatched bases: 9. Per the germline V gene, CDR1 is SGHAT and CDR2 is FQNNGV. The CDR3 here is CASSPQRGLATNEKLFF. In DNA form, the CDR3 reads TGTGCCAGCAGCCCCCAAAGGGGGCTTGCAACTAATGAAAAACTGTTTTTT.

CDR3 loop: CASSPPGTSYNEQFF. The DNA of the CDR3 is TGTGCCAGCAGCCCTCCGGGGACCTCCTACAATGAGCAGTTCTTC. The chain carries TRBV7-8 and TRBJ2-1; either TRBD1 or TRBD2 may fit D (5 bases each). The CDR3 is made up of 15 amino acids. Germline V gives CDR1 SGHVS, CDR2 FQNEAQ. V was pared by 5 bases and J by 0 bases, with 11 bases between.

This chain connects TRBV27 to TRBJ2-7, with D possibly being TRBD1 or TRBD2 (6 bases each). Per the germline V gene, CDR1 is MNHEY and CDR2 is SMNVEV (reference sequence). This CDR3 comprises 13 residues. The germline V and J ends were trimmed by 3 bases and 6 bases, with 12 bases remaining between them. This chain's CDR3 is CASSFTGAGEQYF. In DNA form, the CDR3 reads TGTGCCAGCAGTTTCACGGGGGCGGGCGAGCAGTACTTC.

This clone has just one count. The V and J genes are TRBV4-3 and TRBJ1-2, with a weak D call TRBD1 (5 bases). Trimming pared 0 bases from V and 3 bases from J, leaving 11 bases between. This CDR3 comprises 15 residues. Germline V gene sequence: CDR1 LGHNA, CDR2 YSLEER. The CDR3 loop reads CASSQEWGDDYGYTF. CDR3 DNA sequence: TGCGCCAGCAGCCAAGAATGGGGCGACGACTATGGCTACACCTTC.

The chain carries TRBV14 and TRBJ2-5; D unresolved. V was pared by 0 bases and J by 5 bases, with 7 bases between. The germline V gene encodes CDR1 SGHDN and CDR2 FVKESK. CDR3 length: 13 residues. The CDR3: CASSQDLMETQYF. The CDR3 DNA sequence: TGTGCCAGCAGCCAAGATTTAATGGAGACCCAGTACTTC. Combining the CDR3 with reference TRBV14 and TRBJ2-5 gives the whole variable domain EAGVTQFPSHSVIEKGQTVTLRCDPISGHDNLYWYRRVMGKEIKFLLHFVKESKQDESGMPNNRFLAERTGGTYSTLKVQPAELEDSGVYFCASSQDLMETQYFGPGTRLLVL.

On this clone: Other DNA sequences in the same sample also yield this CDR3. This chain connects TRBV5-1 to TRBJ2-7; the D is unclear. Germline V gene sequence: CDR1 SGHRS, CDR2 YFSETQ. V gave up 0 bases and J gave up 4 bases, with 8 bases separating them. The CDR3 has 13 residues. CDR3 sequence reads: CASSLGLGYEQYF. The CDR3 nucleotides are TGCGCCAGCAGCTTGGGACTTGGGTACGAGCAGTACTTC.

The chain is built from TRBV4-1 and TRBJ2-7; 8 bases map to TRBD2. CDR1 is MGHRA, CDR2 YSYEKL, per germline. This CDR3 has 14 residues. The trim removed 3 bases at V and 0 bases at J, leaving 1 base unmatched. The CDR3 region is CASSHGGDSYEQYF. CDR3 DNA: TGCGCCAGCAGCCACGGGGGGGACTCCTACGAGCAGTACTTC.

V and J are TRBV4-1 and TRBJ2-5; D gene ambiguous. Germline V CDR1 and CDR2: MGHRA, YSYEKL. The V and J ends lost 1 base and 5 bases respectively, with 14 bases between them. The CDR3 contains 15 residues. The CDR3 DNA reads as TGCGCCAGCAGCCAAGTGCTAGAATGGGGTGAGACCCAGTACTTC. Residues: CASSQVLEWGETQYF.

The V call is TRBV7-6, the J call TRBJ1-4; D is ambiguous. V was shortened by 1 base and J by 7 bases, with 10 bases between the two germline ends. Germline CDR1 and CDR2: SGHVS and FNYEAQ. The CDR3 extends over 14 amino acids. The CDR3 spells CASSLESEGEKLFF. Here the CDR3 DNA reads TGTGCCAGCAGCTTAGAATCTGAGGGTGAAAAACTGTTTTTT.

This clone was found once. This chain connects TRBV19 to TRBJ1-1; TRBD1 might be the D (6 bases). The CDR3 is 14 amino acids. Trimming cost V 7 bases and J 3 bases, with 15 bases left between them. Germline CDR1 and CDR2: LNHDA and SQIVND (reference sequence). CDR3 in amino acids: CASTFEGGHTEAFF. Written as DNA, the CDR3 is TGTGCCAGTACCTTTGAGGGGGGCCACACTGAAGCTTTCTTT.

The chain combines TRBV30 with TRBJ2-7; no definite D call. The CDR3 covers 13 residues. Per germline, CDR1 GTSNPN and CDR2 SVGIG (reference sequence). V was trimmed by 1 base and J by 6 bases, leaving 13 bases between them. CDR3 DNA: TGTGCCTGGAGTGACATTTTAATTATCGAGCAGTACTTC. Amino acids: CAWSDILIIEQYF.

This chain links TRBV5-1 with TRBJ1-1, with a weak D call TRBD1 (5 bases). Germline V CDR1 and CDR2: SGHRS, YFSETQ. Between the trimmed V and J ends, which lost 1 base and 1 base, there was a span of 11 bases. This CDR3 has 15 amino acids. The CDR3 DNA reads TGCGCCAGCAGCTTGCGAGGGGCCCCGAACACTGAAGCTTTCTTT. It yields the protein CASSLRGAPNTEAFF.

V is TRBV13 and J is TRBJ2-5; 8 bases align to TRBD2. Germline trimming cut 2 bases from V and 2 bases from J; bases unmatched to any gene: 7. CDR3 length: 16 residues. From germline, CDR1 is PRHDT and CDR2 FYEKMQ (reference sequence). The CDR3, as DNA: TGTGCCAGCAGCTTACGGGCGGGGGGCTTTCAAGAGACCCAGTACTTC. This codes for CASSLRAGGFQETQYF.

The rearrangement uses TRBV27 and TRBJ2-3, with TRBD2 matching 11 bases. J was trimmed by 0 bases and V by 3 bases; bases with no gene match: 11. The CDR3 length is 19 residues. CDR1 and CDR2 (germline): MNHEY, SMNVEV (reference sequence). The DNA for the CDR3 is TGTGCCAGCAGTTTTCTAGCGGGAGGAGGCGGGACTAGCACAGATACGCAGTATTTT. Translating gives CASSFLAGGGGTSTDTQYF.

The chain combines TRBV7-9 with TRBJ2-5; 7 nucleotides line up with TRBD2. The CDR3 runs 15 residues. CDR1 and CDR2 (germline): SEHNR, FQNEAQ (reference sequence). Trimming cost V 5 bases and J 2 bases; bases outside gene matches: 8. The CDR3 is CASSHLLAAQETQYF. The CDR3 DNA follows: TGTGCCAGCAGCCACCTCCTAGCGGCACAAGAGACCCAGTACTTC.

The chain links TRBV13 to TRBJ2-5, with D perhaps matching TRBD1 (6 bases). Trimming removed 4 bases from V and 4 bases from J, with 13 bases in between. Germline CDR1 PRHDT, CDR2 FYEKMQ (reference sequence). This CDR3 has 14 amino acids. In DNA form, the CDR3 reads TGTGCCAGCAGCTACCGGGACAAAGGAGAGACCCAGTACTTC. Translated, it gives CASSYRDKGETQYF.

The chain joins TRBV10-2 to TRBJ2-3; D is perhaps TRBD2 (5 bases). Germline CDR1 WSHSY, CDR2 SAAADI. The CDR3 is 13 residues long. Trimming cost V 1 base and J 6 bases, with 8 bases left between them. The DNA of the CDR3 is TGCGCCAGCAGTGAGTTCCTAGCTGATACGCAGTATTTT. It codes for CASSEFLADTQYF.

The chain carries TRBV7-6 and TRBJ2-5; a weak D match, TRBD2 (6 bases). The CDR3 runs to 14 residues. Germline values: CDR1 SGHVS, CDR2 FNYEAQ. The V and J ends lost 5 bases and 5 bases respectively, with 15 bases between them. The DNA of the CDR3 is TGTGCCAGCAGCCCCCTCGGGGGTGAGGAGACCCAGTACTTC. Amino acid sequence: CASSPLGGEETQYF.

This sequence joins TRBV2 and TRBJ1-6, with TRBD1 matching 7 bases. Germline CDR1 and CDR2: SNHLY and FYNNEI. The CDR3 is 18 amino acids. V shed 3 bases, J shed 0 bases, and the junction held 8 bases outside the gene matches. The CDR3 is CASSDRTGESSYNSPLHF. CDR3 nucleotides: TGTGCCAGCAGTGATCGGACAGGAGAAAGCTCCTATAATTCACCCCTCCACTTT.

The rearrangement joins TRBV9 to TRBJ2-5; no reliable D call. V was shortened by 3 bases and J by 0 bases, with 15 bases between the two germline ends. From germline, CDR1 is SGDLS and CDR2 YYNGEE. CDR3 size: 16 residues. The CDR3 coding sequence is TGTGCCAGCAGCGCTGATGGCGGACCCTACCAAGAGACCCAGTACTTC. Translation: CASSADGGPYQETQYF.

The chain is built from TRBV7-8 and TRBJ2-3; maybe TRBD2 (5 bases). This CDR3 comprises 15 residues. The germline V gene has CDR1 SGHVS and CDR2 FQNEAQ. Trimming cost V 3 bases and J 2 bases, with 12 bases left between them. CDR3: CASSLPGIHTDTQYF. The CDR3 bases are TGTGCCAGCAGCTTGCCCGGGATCCACACAGATACGCAGTATTTT. Supplemented by reference TRBV7-8 and TRBJ2-3, the full variable domain reads GAGVSQSPRYKVAKRGQDVALRCDPISGHVSLFWYQQALGQGPEFLTYFQNEAQLDKSGLPSDRFFAERPEGSVSTLKIQRTQQEDSAVYLCASSLPGIHTDTQYFGPGTRLTVL.